This TCR beta chain came from a study of blood T cell repertoires in COVID-19. The protocol was immunoSEQ multiplex PCR, while the TCRdb copy is restricted to in-frame clones and leaves out a portion. The table has about 99,000 clones, about 80% seen once; the top ten hold approximately 3.3%. With 4 bases clipped from V and 1 base from J, the junction kept 8 bases outside the gene matches. Germline V gene sequence: CDR1 MGHRA, CDR2 YSYEKL. The CDR3 covers 18 residues. This clone was counted many times. This clonotype originated in a woman older than 75 with active or convalescent COVID-19. Sequencing used peripheral blood. This chain uses TRBV4-1 with TRBJ2-6; 9 nucleotides agree with TRBD1. This CDR3 is CASSPNGTGRSGANVLTF. The CDR3 region has the DNA TGCGCCAGCAGCCCTAACGGGACAGGGAGATCTGGGGCCAACGTCCTGACTTTC.